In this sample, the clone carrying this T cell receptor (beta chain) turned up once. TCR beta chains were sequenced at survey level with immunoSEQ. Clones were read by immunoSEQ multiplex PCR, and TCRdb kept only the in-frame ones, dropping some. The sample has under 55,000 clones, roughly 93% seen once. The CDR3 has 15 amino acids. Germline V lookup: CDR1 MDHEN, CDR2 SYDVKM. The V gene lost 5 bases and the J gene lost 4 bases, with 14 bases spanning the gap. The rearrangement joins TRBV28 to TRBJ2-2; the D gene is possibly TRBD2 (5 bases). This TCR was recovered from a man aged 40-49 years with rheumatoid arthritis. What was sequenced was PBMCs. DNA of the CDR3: TGTGCCAGCAGTCCGCCGGGGAGTAGCACCGGGGAGCTGTTTTTT. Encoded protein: CASSPPGSSTGELFF.